This T cell receptor (beta chain) was identified in a study of T-cell memory formation after mild COVID-19. TCRdb reanalysed the 5' RACE reads using MiXCR and keeps one entry per CDR3 protein. The sample lists fewer than 110,000 distinct CDR3 sequences, 13% to 15% occurring once. Study results and limitations: Later expanders leaned CD4+, whereas day 15 to 85 contracting clones were balanced CD4/CD8. Second-wave clones with a day 37 peak had unconfirmed SARS-CoV-2 specificity.

This clonotype occurred a few times. Antigen: not known. The V end was cut by 6 bases, the J end by 7 bases, with 24 bases between. The CDR3 is made up of 16 amino acids. The germline gives CDR1 MNHEY, CDR2 SVGAGI. Sequencing was performed on PBMCs or a T cell subset sorted from them (not recorded which). This clonotype originated in a man between 18 and 35 years old who had mild COVID-19 (a few samples of this study predate the infection). Cell type and time point are not known. The chain uses TRBV6-5 and TRBJ1-2; unclear D gene. As DNA, the CDR3 is TGTGCCAGCAGGCTAGGCCCGGGGAAGCGCGTAGGTGGCTACACCTTC. Translation: CASRLGPGKRVGGYTF.